Shown below are 30 T cell receptor beta chains from a single sample sequenced in a study of cytomegalovirus exposure and HLA in healthy donors. The PCR made use of 60 Vbeta and 13 Jbeta primers. The method was immunoSEQ multiplex PCR; TCRdb's version includes in-frame clones alone and lacks a portion of them. Here the sample spans under 130,000 clones, around 79% being singletons. The specimen sequenced was PBMCs. The receptors here all came from a woman aged 40 to 49 in good health and CMV-seronegative.

Comments on this clone: One end of the junction does not line up with germline, which may come from a read error. V is TRBV7-9 and J is TRBJ2-1, with 8 bases aligning to TRBD2. Germline V gives CDR1 SEHNR, CDR2 FQNEAQ (reference sequence). The CDR3 extends over 16 amino acids. In DNA form, the CDR3 reads TGTTCCAGCAGCTCGATAGCGGGCGGGAGGTACAATGAGCAGTTCTTC. Protein: CSSSSIAGGRYNEQFF.

For the CDR3, the DNA is TGCAGCGTCGATCGTGGGGGGGCCGGGGGAGGCTACACCTTC. It codes for CSVDRGGAGGGYTF. The gene calls are TRBV29-1 and TRBJ1-2; D might be TRBD1 (6 bases). Looked up from germline, CDR1 is SQVTM and CDR2 is ANQGSEA. CDR3 length: 14 residues. V lost 6 bases and J 8 bases, leaving 22 bases between the germline ends.

The gene calls are TRBV28 and TRBJ1-3, with D hard to call. Deletions cut 1 base from V and 0 bases from J, with 7 bases between. Per the germline V gene, CDR1 is MDHEN and CDR2 is SYDVKM. The CDR3 has 15 residues. CDR3 DNA sequence: TGTGCCAGCAGTTTATTCGAGAGCTCTGGAAACACCATATATTTT. Translated, it gives CASSLFESSGNTIYF.

This clone was counted a few times. The same CDR3 arises from other DNA sequences in this sample as well. This chain uses TRBV19 with TRBJ2-5, with 11 bases fitting TRBD1. Germline CDR1 reads LNHDA; CDR2 reads SQIVND (reference sequence). V shed 3 bases, J shed 4 bases, and the junction held 7 bases outside the gene matches. This CDR3 is 16 amino acids long. The CDR3 region is CASSISGQGAGETQYF. The CDR3 DNA reads as TGTGCCAGTAGTATTTCAGGACAGGGGGCTGGAGAGACCCAGTACTTC.

This clone has just one count. The chain uses TRBV7-2 and TRBJ2-1; 9 bases match TRBD1. The V gene's germline CDR1 is SGHTA and CDR2 FQGNSA. The trim removed 3 bases at V and 8 bases at J, leaving 17 bases unmatched. The CDR3 runs 18 residues. This chain's CDR3 is CASSLWAAGTGSSDEQFF. The CDR3 DNA sequence: TGTGCCAGCAGCTTGTGGGCCGCCGGGACAGGGTCAAGCGATGAGCAGTTCTTC. Full variable domain (remainder filled in from reference TRBV7-2 and TRBJ2-1): GAGVSQSPSNKVTEKGKDVELRCDPISGHTALYWYRQSLGQGLEFLIYFQGNSAPDKSGLPSDRFSAERTGGSVSTLTIQRTQQEDSAVYLCASSLWAAGTGSSDEQFFGPGTRLTVL.

This clone was recorded a few times. CDR3 nucleotides: TGTGCCAGCAGCTGGGACTCTCAGGGCACTGAAGCTTTCTTT. Amino acid sequence: CASSWDSQGTEAFF. V is TRBV7-2 and J is TRBJ1-1, with a possible D match to TRBD1 (5 bases). V shed 4 bases and J shed 4 bases, with 13 bases lying between them. CDR3 length: 14 residues. Germline CDR1 and CDR2: SGHTA and FQGNSA.

The chain combines TRBV19 with TRBJ1-6, with D possibly TRBD1 on 5 matching bases. This CDR3 spans 14 amino acids. V lost 8 bases, J lost 7 bases, and 15 bases lay in between. Germline lookup yields CDR1 LNHDA and CDR2 SQIVND (reference sequence). As DNA, the CDR3 is TGTGCCAGTGCCGGGACGGGAGAGAATTCACCCCTCCACTTT. Translated: CASAGTGENSPLHF.

V usage is TRBV7-7 and J usage is TRBJ2-7; 8 bases match TRBD2. The V segment lost 5 bases and the J segment 4 bases; nucleotides outside the gene matches: 4. Germline-derived CDR1 and CDR2 are SSHAT and FNYEAQ (reference sequence). This CDR3 is built from 13 residues. The DNA of the CDR3 is TGTGCCAGCAGCGCCGGGAGGGGTTACGAGCAGTACTTC. It codes for CASSAGRGYEQYF.

This clone is a singleton in its sample. The V gene is TRBV18, the J gene TRBJ2-2, with 8 bases identical to TRBD1. Germline CDR1 and CDR2: KGHSH and LQKENI. This CDR3 region has 15 residues. With 3 bases clipped from V and 3 bases from J, the junction kept 3 bases outside the gene matches. The CDR3 DNA is TGTGCCAGCTCACCCGGGACAGGTTACACCGGGGAGCTGTTTTTT. Translation: CASSPGTGYTGELFF.

The chain has TRBV18 and TRBJ2-5; TRBD1 aligns across 9 bases. V was pared by 5 bases and J by 3 bases, with 10 bases of the junction left unmatched. Germline V gives CDR1 KGHSH, CDR2 LQKENI. The CDR3 is 16 residues long. CDR3 loop: CASSSKGDRGKETQYF. The CDR3 DNA follows: TGTGCCAGCTCATCAAAAGGAGACAGGGGGAAAGAGACCCAGTACTTC.

The V call is TRBV10-3, the J call TRBJ1-1; TRBD1 matches 7 bases. V dropped 3 bases and J dropped 2; count of bases not matched to a gene: 3. This CDR3 comprises 14 residues. CDR1 and CDR2 from the germline V gene are ENHRY and SYGVKD. This chain's CDR3 is CAISERQGNTEAFF. CDR3 nucleotide sequence: TGTGCCATCAGTGAAAGACAGGGTAACACTGAAGCTTTCTTT.

The rearrangement joins TRBV4-2 to TRBJ2-7; D gene unclear. CDR3 length: 12 amino acids. Looked up from germline, CDR1 is LGHNA and CDR2 is YNFKEQ. V was pared by 0 bases and J by 7 bases, with 7 bases between. The CDR3 loop is CASSQDRSEQYF. CDR3 coding DNA: TGTGCCAGCAGCCAAGATCGGAGTGAGCAGTACTTC.

J is TRBJ1-5 and V is TRBV7-2; TRBD1 matches at 7 bases. The J segment lost 0 bases and the V segment lost 6 bases, leaving 5 bases of the junction unmatched. Germline V CDR1 and CDR2: SGHTA, FQGNSA. The CDR3 extends over 15 amino acids. The CDR3 loop is CASSSTGVSNQPQHF. DNA for the CDR3: TGTGCCAGCAGTTCCACAGGGGTTAGCAATCAGCCCCAGCATTTT.

CDR3 protein: CASSPGQGLNTEAFF. The CDR3 coding sequence is TGTGCCAGCAGTCCGGGACAGGGTCTGAACACTGAAGCTTTCTTT. V gene TRBV27 combines with J gene TRBJ1-1, with TRBD1 matching 9 bases. The CDR3 is 15 residues long. The germline gives CDR1 MNHEY, CDR2 SMNVEV (reference sequence). The junction had 4 bases not matched to a gene; V was cut back by 5 bases and J by 0 bases.

V usage is TRBV10-2 and J usage is TRBJ2-7; a possible D gene is TRBD2 (6 bases). The CDR3 loop spans 13 amino acids. V was shortened by 6 bases and J by 2 bases, with 11 bases between the two germline ends. CDR1 and CDR2 from the germline V gene are WSHSY and SAAADI. The CDR3 DNA reads as TGCGCCAGCAGGGAGGGGCCGGCCTACGAGCAGTACTTC. It yields the protein CASREGPAYEQYF.

CDR3 sequence: CASSRPPGYEQFF. CDR3 DNA: TGTGCCAGCAGCCGACCCCCGGGGTATGAGCAGTTCTTC. This chain joins TRBV5-5 and TRBJ2-1, with D perhaps matching TRBD2 (5 bases). The CDR3 is made up of 13 amino acids. CDR1 is SGHKS and CDR2 is YYEKEE in the germline V gene (reference sequence). V shed 4 bases and J shed 8 bases, with 13 bases lying between them.

The chain carries TRBV15 and TRBJ2-1, with 8 bases that match TRBD1. CDR3 length: 14 residues. Germline assignment: CDR1 LNHNV and CDR2 YYDKDF (reference sequence). Trimming took 0 bases from V and 13 from J; bases not matched to a gene: 8. In nucleotides, the CDR3 is TGTGCCACCAGCAGAGATTTGGGTGACAGGGGTCAGTTCTTC. Translating gives CATSRDLGDRGQFF.

The chain uses TRBV27 and TRBJ1-1; 7 bases line up with TRBD1. CDR3 length: 14 amino acids. The germline gives CDR1 MNHEY, CDR2 SMNVEV (reference sequence). The V and J ends lost 6 bases and 0 bases, in that order; junction bases with no gene match: 4. The CDR3 loop reads CASRNDRVNTEAFF. The CDR3 DNA is TGTGCCAGCAGGAATGACAGGGTGAACACTGAAGCTTTCTTT.

This clone was seen once. J is TRBJ2-3 and V is TRBV7-8; 7 bases line up with TRBD1. In germline, CDR1 is SGHVS, CDR2 FQNEAQ. With V trimmed by 1 base and J by 3 bases, 10 bases remained unmatched. The CDR3 totals 17 residues. The CDR3 reads CASSLGGRGQWTDTQYF. In DNA, the CDR3 is TGTGCCAGCAGCTTAGGGGGTAGGGGGCAGTGGACAGATACGCAGTATTTT.

The V gene is TRBV5-4, the J gene TRBJ2-2; 7 bases fit TRBD1. V dropped 5 bases and J dropped 10; count of bases not matched to a gene: 8. This CDR3 contains 13 residues. Per germline, CDR1 SGHNT and CDR2 YYREEE (reference sequence). The CDR3: CASSDLQGKELFF. The CDR3 nucleotides read TGTGCCAGCAGTGATTTACAGGGGAAGGAGCTGTTTTTT.

This chain connects TRBV19 to TRBJ1-6, with 7 bases identical to TRBD1. This CDR3 is built from 12 residues. Germline lookup yields CDR1 LNHDA and CDR2 SQIVND (reference sequence). J gave up 14 bases and V 3 bases, and 4 bases lay outside the gene matches. CDR3 DNA: TGTGCCAGTAGTATTCAGGACAGGACCCTCCACTTT. Protein product: CASSIQDRTLHF. The variable domain in full, with the rest retrieved from reference TRBV19 and TRBJ1-6, is DGGITQSPKYLFRKEGQNVTLSCEQNLNHDAMYWYRQDPGQGLRLIYYSQIVNDFQKGDIAEGYSVSREKKESFPLTVTSAQKNPTAFYLCASSIQDRTLHFGNGTRLTVT.

The genes are TRBV10-3 and TRBJ1-4; 7 bases line up with TRBD1. Trimming took 6 bases from V and 8 from J; bases not matched to a gene: 6. Germline loops: CDR1 ENHRY, CDR2 SYGVKD. The CDR3 loop spans 13 amino acids. The DNA for the CDR3 is TGTGCCATCAGCAGGGGGGATTTAGAAAAACTGTTTTTT. Residues: CAISRGDLEKLFF.

The genes are TRBV23-1 and TRBJ2-5; 7 bases match TRBD1. With the DNA end fitting TRBJ2-7 better, the J assignment may be wrong. TRBV23-1 is assigned to the ORF class and has an uncertain function. The CDR3 consists of 14 residues. The CDR3 reads CASSQRQGVDEQYF. The CDR3 DNA reads TGCGCCAGCAGTCAAAGGCAGGGGGTAGACGAGCAGTACTTC.

This clone was found a few times. The chain uses TRBV5-1 and TRBJ2-7; the match to TRBD1 covers 9 bases. The V gene's germline CDR1 is SGHRS and CDR2 YFSETQ. V lost 2 bases, J lost 6 bases, and 9 bases stayed unmatched. CDR3 length: 15 amino acids. The DNA of the CDR3 is TGCGCCAGCAGCTTCAGGACAGGGGCAGAAGCCGAGCAGTACTTC. Translation: CASSFRTGAEAEQYF.

The chain links TRBV6-5 to TRBJ2-7; D remains ambiguous. The CDR3 loop spans 13 amino acids. V was shortened by 5 bases and J by 7 bases, with 15 bases between the two germline ends. Germline V gene lookup returns CDR1 MNHEY and CDR2 SVGAGI. CDR3 nucleotides: TGTGCCAGCAGTCCCACGCGGTGGCGGGAGCAGTACTTC. It specifies CASSPTRWREQYF.

In this sample, this clone turned up a few times. CDR3 protein: CASSQTLAGWGDTQYF. In DNA, the CDR3 is TGCGCCAGCAGCCAAACTTTAGCGGGGTGGGGAGATACGCAGTATTTT. The chain links TRBV4-3 to TRBJ2-3; 8 bases are shared with TRBD2. The junction had 9 bases not matched to a gene; V was cut back by 2 bases and J by 5 bases. The CDR3 length is 16 residues. Germline V lookup: CDR1 LGHNA, CDR2 YSLEER.

CDR3: CASSVGGGWGNTIYF. In nucleotides, the CDR3 is TGTGCCAGCAGCGTAGGCGGGGGATGGGGAAACACCATATATTTT. The V call is TRBV9, the J call TRBJ1-3; D might be TRBD1 (5 bases). The CDR3 length is 15 residues. The germline V gene has CDR1 SGDLS and CDR2 YYNGEE. V lost 0 bases and J 4 bases, leaving 11 bases between the germline ends.

V gene TRBV10-1 combines with J gene TRBJ2-2; no reliable D call. This CDR3 has 14 amino acids. Per germline, CDR1 WNHNN and CDR2 SYGVQD (reference sequence). V was pared by 2 bases and J by 1 base, with 5 bases between. The CDR3 here is CASSEIQNTGELFF. CDR3 bases: TGCGCCAGCAGTGAGATTCAGAACACCGGGGAGCTGTTTTTT.

This chain joins TRBV27 and TRBJ2-1, with 11 nucleotides matching TRBD2. V trimming: 5 bases; J trimming: 0 bases; junction bases outside the gene matches: 9. The CDR3 totals 18 residues. Germline lookup yields CDR1 MNHEY and CDR2 SMNVEV (reference sequence). The CDR3 here is CASSTGTSGRYSYNEQFF. Written as DNA, the CDR3 is TGTGCCAGCAGTACCGGGACTAGCGGTAGATACTCCTACAATGAGCAGTTCTTC.

The chain links TRBV5-5 to TRBJ1-5, with D possibly being TRBD1 (6 bases). With 5 bases removed from V and 4 bases from J, the gap between germline ends came to 16 bases. The CDR3 is 15 residues long. Germline loops: CDR1 SGHKS, CDR2 YYEKEE (reference sequence). CDR3 protein: CASSPTGTTNQPQHF. CDR3 in DNA: TGTGCCAGCAGTCCGACCGGGACAACGAATCAGCCCCAGCATTTT.